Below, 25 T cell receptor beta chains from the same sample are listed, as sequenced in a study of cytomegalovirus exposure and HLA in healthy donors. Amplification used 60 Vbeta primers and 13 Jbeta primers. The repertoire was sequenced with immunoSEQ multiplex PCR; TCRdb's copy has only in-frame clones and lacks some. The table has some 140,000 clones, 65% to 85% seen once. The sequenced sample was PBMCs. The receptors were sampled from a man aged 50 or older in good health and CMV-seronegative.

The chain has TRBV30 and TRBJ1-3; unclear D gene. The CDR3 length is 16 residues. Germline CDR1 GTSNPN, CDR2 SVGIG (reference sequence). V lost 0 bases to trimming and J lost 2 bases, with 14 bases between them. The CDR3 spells CAWSVSLSGAGNTIYF. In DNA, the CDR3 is TGTGCCTGGAGTGTAAGTCTCTCCGGGGCTGGAAACACCATATATTTT. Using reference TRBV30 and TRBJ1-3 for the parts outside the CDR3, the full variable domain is SQTIHQWPATLVQPVGSPLSLECTVEGTSNPNLYWYRQAAGRGLQLLFYSVGIGQISSEVPQNLSASRPQDRQFILSSKKLLLSDSGFYLCAWSVSLSGAGNTIYFGEGSWLTVV.

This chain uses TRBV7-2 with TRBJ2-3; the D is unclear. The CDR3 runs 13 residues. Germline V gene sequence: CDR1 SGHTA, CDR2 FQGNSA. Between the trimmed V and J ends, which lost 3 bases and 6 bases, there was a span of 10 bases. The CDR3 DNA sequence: TGTGCCAGCAGCTTTTTCCCCGGGGATACGCAGTATTTT. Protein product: CASSFFPGDTQYF. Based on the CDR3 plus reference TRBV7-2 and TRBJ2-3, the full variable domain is GAGVSQSPSNKVTEKGKDVELRCDPISGHTALYWYRQSLGQGLEFLIYFQGNSAPDKSGLPSDRFSAERTGGSVSTLTIQRTQQEDSAVYLCASSFFPGDTQYFGPGTRLTVL.

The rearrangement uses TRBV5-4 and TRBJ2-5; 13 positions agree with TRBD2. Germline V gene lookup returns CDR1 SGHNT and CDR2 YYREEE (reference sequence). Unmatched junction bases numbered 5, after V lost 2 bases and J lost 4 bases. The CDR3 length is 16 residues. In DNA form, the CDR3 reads TGTGCCAGCAGCTTAGGGACTAGCGGGATGAGAGAGACCCAGTACTTC. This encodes CASSLGTSGMRETQYF.

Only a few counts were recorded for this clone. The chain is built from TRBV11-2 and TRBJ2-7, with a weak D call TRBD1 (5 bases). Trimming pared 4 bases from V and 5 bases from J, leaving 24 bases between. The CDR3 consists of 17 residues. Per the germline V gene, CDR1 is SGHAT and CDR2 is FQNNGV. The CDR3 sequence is CASSSRKPQFRADEQYF. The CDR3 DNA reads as TGTGCCAGCAGCTCCCGAAAACCCCAGTTCAGGGCTGACGAGCAGTACTTC.

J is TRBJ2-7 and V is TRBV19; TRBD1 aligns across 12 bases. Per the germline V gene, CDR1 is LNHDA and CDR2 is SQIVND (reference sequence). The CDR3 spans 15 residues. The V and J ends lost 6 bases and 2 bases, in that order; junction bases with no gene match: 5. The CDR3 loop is CASRVGTGGAYEQYF. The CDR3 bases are TGTGCCAGTAGGGTCGGGACAGGGGGCGCCTACGAGCAGTACTTC.

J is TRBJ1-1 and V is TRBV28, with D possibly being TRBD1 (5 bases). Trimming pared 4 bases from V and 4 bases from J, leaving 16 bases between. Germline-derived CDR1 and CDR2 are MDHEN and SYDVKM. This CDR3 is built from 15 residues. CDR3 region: CASSSSGYMGTEAFF. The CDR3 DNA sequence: TGTGCCAGCAGTTCTTCAGGGTATATGGGCACTGAAGCTTTCTTT. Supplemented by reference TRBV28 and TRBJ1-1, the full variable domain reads DVKVTQSSRYLVKRTGEKVFLECVQDMDHENMFWYRQDPGLGLRLIYFSYDVKMKEKGDIPEGYSVSREKKERFSLILESASTNQTSMYLCASSSSGYMGTEAFFGQGTRLTVV.

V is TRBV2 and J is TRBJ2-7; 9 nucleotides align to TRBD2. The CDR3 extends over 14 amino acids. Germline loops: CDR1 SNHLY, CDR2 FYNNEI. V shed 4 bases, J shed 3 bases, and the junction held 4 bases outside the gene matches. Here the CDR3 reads CASSVNSGSYEQYF. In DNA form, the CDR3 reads TGTGCCAGCAGTGTGAATAGCGGGAGCTACGAGCAGTACTTC.

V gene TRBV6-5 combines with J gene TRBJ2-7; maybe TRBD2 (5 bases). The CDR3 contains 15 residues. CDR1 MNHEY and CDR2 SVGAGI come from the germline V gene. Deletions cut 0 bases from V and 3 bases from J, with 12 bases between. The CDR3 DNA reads TGTGCCAGCAGTTACTCGTATGCCGGGATCTACGAGCAGTACTTC. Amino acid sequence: CASSYSYAGIYEQYF.

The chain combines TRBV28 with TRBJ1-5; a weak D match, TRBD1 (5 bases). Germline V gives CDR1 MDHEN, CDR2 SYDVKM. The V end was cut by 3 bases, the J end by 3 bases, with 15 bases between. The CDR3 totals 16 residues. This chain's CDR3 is CASSFFSGLANQPQHF. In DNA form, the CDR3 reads TGTGCCAGCAGTTTCTTCTCGGGACTCGCCAATCAGCCCCAGCATTTT.

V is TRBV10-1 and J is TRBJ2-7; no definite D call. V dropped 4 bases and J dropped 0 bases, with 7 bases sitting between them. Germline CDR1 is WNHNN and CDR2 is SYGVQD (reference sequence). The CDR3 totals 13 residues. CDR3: CASSGADSYEQYF. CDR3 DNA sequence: TGCGCCAGCAGTGGTGCGGACTCCTACGAGCAGTACTTC.

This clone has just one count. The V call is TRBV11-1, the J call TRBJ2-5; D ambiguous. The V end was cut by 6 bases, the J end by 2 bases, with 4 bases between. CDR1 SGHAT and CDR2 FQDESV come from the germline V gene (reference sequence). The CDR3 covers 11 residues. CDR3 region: CASSTQETQYF. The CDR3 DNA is TGTGCCAGCAGTACTCAAGAGACCCAGTACTTC.

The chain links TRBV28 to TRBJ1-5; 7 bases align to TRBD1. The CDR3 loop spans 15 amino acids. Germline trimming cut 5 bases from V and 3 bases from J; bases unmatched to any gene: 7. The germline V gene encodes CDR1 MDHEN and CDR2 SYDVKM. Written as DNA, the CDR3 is TGTGCCAGCAGTGTGTACAGGGGTGACAATCAGCCCCAGCATTTT. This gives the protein CASSVYRGDNQPQHF.

In nucleotides, the CDR3 is TGTGCCAGCAGCTCGACCGGGACAGGCACAGATACGCAGTATTTT. Its protein product is CASSSTGTGTDTQYF. The chain employs TRBV7-3 and TRBJ2-3, with TRBD1 matching 7 bases. CDR1 and CDR2 (germline): SGHTA, FQGTGA. V lost 4 bases to trimming and J lost 1 base; unmatched junction nucleotides: 5. The CDR3 extends over 15 amino acids.

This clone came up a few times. The CDR3 reads CASSQEFSDRANEKLFF. For the CDR3, the DNA is TGCGCCAGCAGCCAAGAGTTTTCGGACAGGGCTAATGAAAAACTGTTTTTT. V usage is TRBV4-3 and J usage is TRBJ1-4, with 8 bases matching TRBD1. The ends lost 0 bases at V and 3 bases at J; junction bases unmatched: 6. The germline CDR1 and CDR2 sequences are LGHNA and YSLEER. The CDR3 covers 17 residues.

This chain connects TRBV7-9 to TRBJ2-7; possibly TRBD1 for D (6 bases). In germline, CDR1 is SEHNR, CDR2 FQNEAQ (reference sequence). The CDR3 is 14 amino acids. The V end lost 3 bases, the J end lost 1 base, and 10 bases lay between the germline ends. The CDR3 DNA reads TGTGCCAGCAGCTTTACGGACAGTTCCTACGAGCAGTACTTC. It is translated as CASSFTDSSYEQYF. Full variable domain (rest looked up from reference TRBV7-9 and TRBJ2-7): DTGVSQNPRHKITKRGQNVTFRCDPISEHNRLYWYRQTLGQGPEFLTYFQNEAQLEKSRLLSDRFSAERPKGSFSTLEIQRTEQGDSAMYLCASSFTDSSYEQYFGPGTRLTVT.

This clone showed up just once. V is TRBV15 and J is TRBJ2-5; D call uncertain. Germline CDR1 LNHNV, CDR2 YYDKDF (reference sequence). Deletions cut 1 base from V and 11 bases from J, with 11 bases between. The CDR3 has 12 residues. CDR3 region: CATSRGEVLQYF. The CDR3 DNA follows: TGTGCCACCAGCAGAGGAGAGGTTCTACAGTACTTC.

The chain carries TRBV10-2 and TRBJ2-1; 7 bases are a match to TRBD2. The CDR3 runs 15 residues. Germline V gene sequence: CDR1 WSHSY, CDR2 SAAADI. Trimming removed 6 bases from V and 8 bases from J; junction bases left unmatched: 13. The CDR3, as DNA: TGCGCCAGCAGCGTTCAGCGGGGCCCTTTCCATGAGCAGTTCTTC. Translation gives CASSVQRGPFHEQFF.

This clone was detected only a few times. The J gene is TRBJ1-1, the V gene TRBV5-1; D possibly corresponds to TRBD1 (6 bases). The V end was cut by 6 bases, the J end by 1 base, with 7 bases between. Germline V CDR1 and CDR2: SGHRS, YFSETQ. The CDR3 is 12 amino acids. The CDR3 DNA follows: TGCGCCAGCAAGACAGGGAACACTGAAGCTTTCTTT. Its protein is CASKTGNTEAFF.

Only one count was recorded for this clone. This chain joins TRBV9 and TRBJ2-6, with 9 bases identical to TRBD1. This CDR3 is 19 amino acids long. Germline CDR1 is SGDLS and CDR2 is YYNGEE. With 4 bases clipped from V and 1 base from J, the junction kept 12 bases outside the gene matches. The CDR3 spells CASSPYAGTGLSGANVLTF. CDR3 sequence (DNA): TGTGCCAGCAGCCCATACGCCGGGACAGGGCTATCTGGGGCCAACGTCCTGACTTTC.

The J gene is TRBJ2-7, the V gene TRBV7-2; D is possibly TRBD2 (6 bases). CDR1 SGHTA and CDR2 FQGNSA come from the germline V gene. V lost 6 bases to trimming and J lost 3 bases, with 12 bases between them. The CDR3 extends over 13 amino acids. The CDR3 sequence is CASSHDGGYEQYF. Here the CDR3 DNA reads TGTGCCAGCAGTCACGACGGGGGCTACGAGCAGTACTTC.

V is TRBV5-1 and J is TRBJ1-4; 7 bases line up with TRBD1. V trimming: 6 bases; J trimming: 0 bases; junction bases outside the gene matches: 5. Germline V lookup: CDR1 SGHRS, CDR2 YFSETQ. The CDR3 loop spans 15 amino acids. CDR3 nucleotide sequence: TGCGCCAGCACCAGACAGGGCTCAACTAATGAAAAACTGTTTTTT. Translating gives CASTRQGSTNEKLFF.

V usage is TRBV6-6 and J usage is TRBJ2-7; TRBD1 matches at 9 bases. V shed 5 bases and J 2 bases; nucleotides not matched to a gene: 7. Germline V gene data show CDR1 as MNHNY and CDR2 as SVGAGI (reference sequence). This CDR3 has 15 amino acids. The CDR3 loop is CASSKRGQGPYEQYF. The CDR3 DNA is TGTGCCAGCAGTAAAAGGGGACAGGGCCCCTACGAGCAGTACTTC.

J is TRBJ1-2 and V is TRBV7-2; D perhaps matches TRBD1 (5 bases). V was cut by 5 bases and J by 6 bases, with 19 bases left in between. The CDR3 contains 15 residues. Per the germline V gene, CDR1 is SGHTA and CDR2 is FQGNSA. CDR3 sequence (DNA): TGTACCAGCAGCGCACGACAGCTCCGAGGCGATGGCTACACCTTC. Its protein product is CTSSARQLRGDGYTF.

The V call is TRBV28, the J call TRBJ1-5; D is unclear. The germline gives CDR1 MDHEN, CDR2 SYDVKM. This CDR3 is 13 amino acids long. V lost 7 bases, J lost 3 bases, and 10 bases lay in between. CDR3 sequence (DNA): TGTGCCAGCACCCGTCTCCCCAATCAGCCCCAGCATTTT. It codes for CASTRLPNQPQHF.

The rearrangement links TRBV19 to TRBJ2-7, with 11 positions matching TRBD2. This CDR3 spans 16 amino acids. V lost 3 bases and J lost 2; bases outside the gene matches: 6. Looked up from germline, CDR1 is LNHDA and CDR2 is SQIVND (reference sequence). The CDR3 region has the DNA TGTGCCAGTAGTATTAGCGGGAGGGCCGGGACCTACGAGCAGTACTTC. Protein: CASSISGRAGTYEQYF.